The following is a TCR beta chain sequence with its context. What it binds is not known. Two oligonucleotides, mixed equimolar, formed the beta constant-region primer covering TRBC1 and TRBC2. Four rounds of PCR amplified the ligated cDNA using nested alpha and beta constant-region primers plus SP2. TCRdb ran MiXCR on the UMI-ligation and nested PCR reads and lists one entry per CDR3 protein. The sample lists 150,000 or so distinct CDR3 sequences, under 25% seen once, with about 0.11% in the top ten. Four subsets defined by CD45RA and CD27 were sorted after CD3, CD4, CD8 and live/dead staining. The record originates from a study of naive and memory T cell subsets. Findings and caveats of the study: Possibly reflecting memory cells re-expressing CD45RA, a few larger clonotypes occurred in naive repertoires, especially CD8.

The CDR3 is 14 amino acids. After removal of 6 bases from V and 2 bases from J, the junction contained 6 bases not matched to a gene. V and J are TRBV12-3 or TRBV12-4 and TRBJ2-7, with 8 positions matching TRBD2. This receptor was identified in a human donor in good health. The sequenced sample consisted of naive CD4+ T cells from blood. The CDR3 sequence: CASSGPREAYEQYF. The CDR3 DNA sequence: TGTGCCAGCAGCGGACCGCGGGAGGCCTACGAGCAGTACTTC.